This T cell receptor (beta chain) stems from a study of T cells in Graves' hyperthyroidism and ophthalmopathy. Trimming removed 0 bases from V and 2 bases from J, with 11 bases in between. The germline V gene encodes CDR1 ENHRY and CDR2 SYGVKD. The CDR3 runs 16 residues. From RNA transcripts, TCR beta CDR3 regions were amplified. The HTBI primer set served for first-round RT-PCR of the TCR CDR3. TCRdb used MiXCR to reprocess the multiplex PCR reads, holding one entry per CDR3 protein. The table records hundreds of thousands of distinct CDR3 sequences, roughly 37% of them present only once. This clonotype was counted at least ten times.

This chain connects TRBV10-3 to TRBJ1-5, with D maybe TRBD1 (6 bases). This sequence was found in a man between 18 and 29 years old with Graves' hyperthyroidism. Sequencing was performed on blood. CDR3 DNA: TGTGCCATCAGTGAGTCAAGCCCAGGGGGCAATCAGCCCCAGCATTTT. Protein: CAISESSPGGNQPQHF.